The next 20 T cell receptor beta chains were all read from a single sample in a study of CD8 T cells in Susac syndrome. Reverse transcription used roughly 0.45 to 1 ug RNA and random hexamers. TCRdb called the immunoSEQ multiplex PCR reads again in MiXCR, with one record for every CDR3 protein. This table has 250,000 to 300,000 distinct CDR3 sequences, roughly 90% appearing once. Sequenced: CD8+ T cells from PBMCs. The receptors originated from a human donor with multiple sclerosis.

The genes are TRBV27 and TRBJ2-3; D is perhaps TRBD1 or TRBD2 (6 bases each). Germline V CDR1 and CDR2: MNHEY, SMNVEV (reference sequence). The germline V and J ends were trimmed by 6 bases and 3 bases, with 16 bases remaining between them. The CDR3 consists of 15 residues. The CDR3 sequence is CASRPLGGRTDTQYF. The CDR3 DNA reads as TGTGCCAGCAGACCTCTAGGGGGGCGGACAGATACGCAGTATTTT.

The V gene is TRBV20-1, the J gene TRBJ2-7; perhaps D is TRBD1 or TRBD2 (5 bases each). Between the trimmed V and J ends, which lost 4 bases and 4 bases, there was a span of 17 bases. The CDR3 contains 14 residues. Germline assignment: CDR1 DFQATT and CDR2 SNEGSKA (reference sequence). The CDR3 coding sequence is TGCAGTGCTAACCCCTCCGGGGCCGGGTACGAGCAGTACTTC. Translated: CSANPSGAGYEQYF.

The chain recombines TRBV29-1 with TRBJ1-2, with TRBD1 matching over 10 bases. The CDR3 runs 14 residues. Germline V gene lookup returns CDR1 SQVTM and CDR2 ANQGSEA. V lost 0 bases to trimming and J lost 6 bases; unmatched junction nucleotides: 4. The CDR3 bases are TGCAGCGTTGAAGACCCCGACAGGGGGCATGGCTACACCTTC. Translated: CSVEDPDRGHGYTF.

The chain couples TRBV7-2 to TRBJ2-5; TRBD2 matches 7 bases. The germline V gene encodes CDR1 SGHTA and CDR2 FQGNSA. CDR3 length: 18 residues. Trimming cost V 5 bases and J 4 bases; bases outside gene matches: 19. This chain's CDR3 is CASSQILGEGRFSETQYF. Written as DNA, the CDR3 is TGTGCCAGCAGCCAGATTTTGGGGGAGGGCCGCTTTTCAGAGACCCAGTACTTC. Variable domain in full (rest from reference TRBV7-2 and TRBJ2-5): GAGVSQSPSNKVTEKGKDVELRCDPISGHTALYWYRQSLGQGLEFLIYFQGNSAPDKSGLPSDRFSAERTGGSVSTLTIQRTQQEDSAVYLCASSQILGEGRFSETQYFGPGTRLLVL.

The V and J genes are TRBV6-2 or TRBV6-3 and TRBJ2-7; 10 positions match TRBD2. V lost 7 bases, J lost 6 bases, and 9 bases stayed unmatched. The CDR3 has 14 amino acids. Germline assignment: CDR1 MNHEY and CDR2 SVGEGT. CDR3 loop: CASNLAGVVLEQYF. The CDR3 DNA reads TGTGCCAGCAACCTAGCGGGAGTTGTTCTCGAGCAGTACTTC.

Concerning this clonotype: One junction end does not reproduce the germline sequence, and a read error may be involved. V and J are TRBV7-2 and TRBJ2-7, with 10 nucleotides matching TRBD1. The length of the CDR3 is 15 residues. The germline gives CDR1 SGHTA, CDR2 FQGNSA. CDR3 DNA sequence: TGTGCCAGCAGCTTAGCCACGCGACAGGGGGCAGGACAGAACTTC. Its protein is CASSLATRQGAGQNF.

The J gene is TRBJ1-5, the V gene TRBV20-1, with 8 bases lining up with TRBD1. CDR3 size: 14 residues. V dropped 5 bases and J dropped 4; count of bases not matched to a gene: 7. Germline assignment: CDR1 DFQATT and CDR2 SNEGSKA (reference sequence). The CDR3 spells CSAPDRVKNQPQHF. The CDR3 coding sequence is TGCAGTGCTCCGGACAGGGTAAAGAATCAGCCCCAGCATTTT.

V is TRBV7-2 and J is TRBJ2-7, with 12 bases that match TRBD2. The CDR3 has 16 residues. The trim removed 4 bases at V and 6 bases at J, leaving 10 bases unmatched. Looked up from germline, CDR1 is SGHTA and CDR2 is FQGNSA. Written as DNA, the CDR3 is TGTGCCAGCAGCTCCCCTGCGCCTAGCGGGGGGGGCGAGCAGTACTTC. This codes for CASSSPAPSGGGEQYF.

This sequence joins TRBV7-9 and TRBJ2-3; 7 bases align to TRBD1. The CDR3 runs 14 residues. Germline assignment: CDR1 SEHNR and CDR2 FQNEAQ (reference sequence). V dropped 3 bases and J dropped 5; count of bases not matched to a gene: 5. The chain's CDR3 is CASSFQGVKDTQYF. The CDR3 DNA reads as TGTGCCAGCAGCTTCCAGGGGGTAAAAGATACGCAGTATTTT.

This rearrangement joins TRBV6-6 to TRBJ2-2, with 8 bases identical to TRBD1. The germline V gene encodes CDR1 MNHNY and CDR2 SVGAGI (reference sequence). The CDR3 consists of 16 residues. V dropped 2 bases and J dropped 3; count of bases not matched to a gene: 5. The DNA of the CDR3 is TGTGCCAGCAGTTACACAGGACAGGGTTACACCGGGGAGCTGTTTTTT. It translates to CASSYTGQGYTGELFF.

J is TRBJ2-7 and V is TRBV20-1; 8 nucleotides agree with TRBD1. This CDR3 has 15 amino acids. The junction had 11 bases not matched to a gene; V was cut back by 0 bases and J by 7 bases. The germline CDR1 and CDR2 sequences are DFQATT and SNEGSKA (reference sequence). The CDR3 sequence: CSARDGDRGFLEQYF. The CDR3 bases are TGCAGTGCTAGAGATGGTGACAGGGGCTTTTTAGAGCAGTACTTC.

In DNA form, the CDR3 reads TGTGCCAGCAGCCCGGACCGCAATCAGCCCCAGCATTTT. It encodes CASSPDRNQPQHF. V and J are TRBV7-9 and TRBJ1-5; D is uncertain. The CDR3 extends over 13 amino acids. CDR1 is SEHNR and CDR2 is FQNEAQ in the germline V gene (reference sequence). Trimming shortened V by 5 bases and J by 2 bases, and 7 bases separated the two germline ends.

This chain uses TRBV4-3 with TRBJ1-4; 7 nucleotides line up with TRBD1. This CDR3 is built from 14 residues. Germline CDR1 and CDR2: LGHNA and YSLEER. V dropped 2 bases and J dropped 3; count of bases not matched to a gene: 0. The CDR3 sequence: CASSQQGANEKLFF. The CDR3, as DNA: TGCGCCAGCAGCCAACAGGGGGCTAATGAAAAACTGTTTTTT.

As to this clonotype: One end of the junction does not line up with germline, which may come from a read error. The V gene is TRBV19, the J gene TRBJ1-1, with D unclear. This CDR3 is 13 amino acids long. Germline CDR1 LNHDA, CDR2 SQIVND (reference sequence). The CDR3 DNA sequence: TGTGCCAGTAGTTCCCAAGGGAACACTGAAGCTCTCTTT. This codes for CASSSQGNTEALF.

The chain uses TRBV9 and TRBJ2-3; D gene unclear. This CDR3 comprises 14 residues. V was cut by 5 bases and J by 2 bases, with 12 bases left in between. From germline, CDR1 is SGDLS and CDR2 YYNGEE. CDR3 sequence reads: CASSPKVHTDTQYF. CDR3 sequence (DNA): TGTGCCAGCAGTCCTAAAGTTCACACAGATACGCAGTATTTT.

This chain joins TRBV7-9 and TRBJ2-1; D possibly corresponds to TRBD1 (5 bases). The V gene's germline CDR1 is SEHNR and CDR2 FQNEAQ (reference sequence). The germline V and J ends were trimmed by 5 bases and 8 bases, with 13 bases remaining between them. The CDR3 totals 13 residues. The CDR3 is CASSHPLGDEQFF. DNA for the CDR3: TGTGCCAGCAGCCACCCCCTAGGGGATGAGCAGTTCTTC.

Here the CDR3 DNA reads TGTGCCAGCAGCTTGGCCGGGGGAGGAGGGTTCAATGAGCAGTTCTTC. It specifies CASSLAGGGGFNEQFF. The chain has TRBV5-6 and TRBJ2-1; perhaps TRBD2 as D (6 bases). CDR3 length equals 16 residues. Trimming cost V 0 bases and J 6 bases, with 16 bases left between them. From germline, CDR1 is SGHDT and CDR2 YYEEEE.

The chain is built from TRBV12-3 or TRBV12-4 and TRBJ2-7; tentatively, D is TRBD1 or TRBD2 (6 bases each). The CDR3 consists of 15 residues. Trimming removed 4 bases from V and 2 bases from J, with 15 bases in between. CDR3 coding DNA: TGTGCCAGCAGTTGGGGGGACACGGCTGCCTACGAGCAGTACTTC. It translates to CASSWGDTAAYEQYF.

The genes are TRBV11-2 and TRBJ2-3; no clear D gene. This CDR3 comprises 14 residues. The V and J ends lost 3 bases and 4 bases respectively, with 11 bases between them. Per germline, CDR1 SGHAT and CDR2 FQNNGV. The CDR3 nucleotides are TGTGCCAGCAGCTTTACCCAGTTCGCAGATACGCAGTATTTT. It is translated as CASSFTQFADTQYF. Based on the CDR3 plus reference TRBV11-2 and TRBJ2-3, the full variable domain is EAGVAQSPRYKIIEKRQSVAFWCNPISGHATLYWYQQILGQGPKLLIQFQNNGVVDDSQLPKDRFSAERLKGVDSTLKIQPAKLEDSAVYLCASSFTQFADTQYFGPGTRLTVL.

The gene calls are TRBV7-9 and TRBJ1-1; D gene unclear. In germline, CDR1 is SEHNR, CDR2 FQNEAQ (reference sequence). The CDR3 runs to 13 residues. Trimming took 7 bases from V and 2 from J, leaving 11 bases between them. Written as DNA, the CDR3 is TGTGCCAGCACCGAACAAGGAAACACTGAAGCTTTCTTT. This gives the protein CASTEQGNTEAFF.